This TCR beta chain was sequenced during a study of graft-versus-host responses after intestinal transplantation. The CDR3 is 15 residues long. The germline V and J ends were trimmed by 3 bases and 0 bases, with 11 bases remaining between them. Germline CDR1 reads MNHGY; CDR2 reads SVAAGI. TCRdb's table, derived via immunoSEQ multiplex PCR, lists solely in-frame clones and lacks some. The sample comprises roughly 99,000 clones, about nine tenths of which are singletons, and around 0.76% rests with the top ten. About this clone itself: Antigen unknown.

The clonotype originates from a human donor who was the organ donor for an intestinal transplant. The J gene is TRBJ1-1, the V gene TRBV6-9; possibly TRBD1 for D (5 bases). The sample in question was unstimulated CD4+ T cells sorted from spleen or lymph node cells, obtained before transplant. CDR3 nucleotide sequence: TGTGCCAGCAGTTACTCAGAGGACATGAACACTGAAGCTTTCTTT. This gives the protein CASSYSEDMNTEAFF.